The entry below describes one TCR beta chain. V lost 6 bases and J lost 6, with 20 bases in between. There are 15 residues in the CDR3. Germline V CDR1 and CDR2: MNHEY, SVGAGI. Participants reported their clinical history, and cohort assignment relied on those reports. The data derive from a study of blood T cell repertoires in COVID-19. Study overall: The cDNA or gDNA used as material had been derived from T cells, B-cell-depleted T cells, or PBMCs.

In the study's own analysis: Amplification with reference gene primers provided the estimates of nucleated cell counts. Sequencing was performed with immunoSEQ multiplex PCR; in TCRdb, only in-frame clones are kept and a portion is missing. That table gives V, J and clone size, and the DNA gave D and trimming. Of a few hundred thousand clones detected, 80% to 85% appear once; the ten largest clones hold about 5.4%. Sequenced material: PBMCs or T cells enriched from blood (not recorded which). This TCR came from a woman aged 45-60 years who had recovered from COVID-19. The chain joins TRBV6-5 to TRBJ1-1; a possible D gene is TRBD1 (6 bases). For the CDR3, the DNA is TGTGCCAGCAGGGCCCGTCAGGGGCTTGATGCTGAAGCTTTCTTT. This sequence encodes CASRARQGLDAEAFF.